The 18 T cell receptor beta chains given below trace back to one sample, sequenced in a study of CD8 T cells in ankylosing spondylitis. TCRdb re-called the 5' RACE reads with MiXCR, one entry per CDR3 protein. The sample records more than 35,000 distinct CDR3 sequences, around 2.9% being singletons. The specimen was blood, either unsorted or a sorted T cell fraction (not recorded which). The receptors come from a male donor with ankylosing spondylitis or in good health (not recorded which).

The sample holds many counts of this clonotype. The rearrangement uses TRBV9 and TRBJ1-5, with D possibly TRBD1 on 5 matching bases. Germline V gene sequence: CDR1 SGDLS, CDR2 YYNGEE. This CDR3 has 14 residues. The V and J ends lost 0 bases and 4 bases respectively, with 8 bases between them. Here the CDR3 DNA reads TGTGCCAGCAGCGTAGACGGGGCTAATCAGCCCCAGCATTTT. Encoded protein: CASSVDGANQPQHF.

In its sample, this clonotype was seen many times. The chain uses TRBV9 and TRBJ1-2; the D is unclear. The CDR3 length is 14 residues. Germline lookup yields CDR1 SGDLS and CDR2 YYNGEE. V lost 3 bases and J 5 bases, leaving 14 bases between the germline ends. The CDR3 sequence is CASSGGPGFYGYTF. The DNA for the CDR3 is TGTGCCAGCAGCGGCGGGCCGGGTTTTTATGGCTACACCTTC.

This clonotype appeared many times. The rearrangement joins TRBV9 to TRBJ2-7, with D unresolved. Per germline, CDR1 SGDLS and CDR2 YYNGEE. V lost 4 bases, J lost 4 bases, and 15 bases lay in between. The CDR3 is 14 amino acids. The DNA of the CDR3 is TGTGCCAGCAGCCGCAGGTCCACCTTTTACGAGCAGTACTTC. Translating gives CASSRRSTFYEQYF.

This clonotype came up many times. The CDR3 region has the DNA TGTGCCAGTGAGCCTATAGCGGGAGGGTTCACAGATACGCAGTATTTT. Translation gives CASEPIAGGFTDTQYF. The chain is built from TRBV9 and TRBJ2-3; TRBD2 matches at 11 bases. V lost 8 bases, J lost 2 bases, and 10 bases stayed unmatched. The CDR3 consists of 16 residues. Per germline, CDR1 SGDLS and CDR2 YYNGEE. Using reference TRBV9 and TRBJ2-3 for the parts outside the CDR3, the full variable domain is DSGVTQTPKHLITATGQRVTLRCSPRSGDLSVYWYQQSLDQGLQFLIQYYNGEERAKGNILERFSAQQFPDLHSELNLSSLELGDSALYFCASEPIAGGFTDTQYFGPGTRLTVL.

This clonotype was detected ten times or more. CDR3 in amino acids: CASSVAYATGELFF. The CDR3 DNA reads TGTGCCAGCAGCGTAGCTTATGCAACCGGGGAGCTGTTTTTT. This rearrangement joins TRBV9 to TRBJ2-2; D is unclear. CDR1 is SGDLS and CDR2 is YYNGEE in the germline V gene. V dropped 0 bases and J dropped 5 bases, with 8 bases sitting between them. The CDR3 has 14 amino acids.

There are many counts of this clonotype. The chain links TRBV9 to TRBJ2-1; 9 positions agree with TRBD1. CDR3 length: 15 amino acids. Unmatched junction bases numbered 4, after V lost 3 bases and J lost 3 bases. Germline assignment: CDR1 SGDLS and CDR2 YYNGEE. Here the CDR3 reads CASSAGQGDYNEQFF. As DNA, the CDR3 is TGTGCCAGCAGCGCGGGACAGGGAGACTACAATGAGCAGTTCTTC. Supplemented by reference TRBV9 and TRBJ2-1, the full variable domain reads DSGVTQTPKHLITATGQRVTLRCSPRSGDLSVYWYQQSLDQGLQFLIQYYNGEERAKGNILERFSAQQFPDLHSELNLSSLELGDSALYFCASSAGQGDYNEQFFGPGTRLTVL.

This clonotype was seen at least ten times. The chain employs TRBV9 and TRBJ1-1; D gene ambiguous. Trimming pared 0 bases from V and 4 bases from J, leaving 13 bases between. Per the germline V gene, CDR1 is SGDLS and CDR2 is YYNGEE. This CDR3 has 15 residues. CDR3: CASSVDPTGVTEAFF. The CDR3 DNA follows: TGTGCCAGCAGCGTAGACCCGACCGGGGTCACTGAAGCTTTCTTT.

The table lists this clonotype with many counts. The V and J genes are TRBV9 and TRBJ2-7; D unresolved. From germline, CDR1 is SGDLS and CDR2 YYNGEE. Between the trimmed V and J ends, which lost 0 bases and 3 bases, there was a span of 16 bases. CDR3 length: 16 residues. The CDR3 protein is CASSVEGRTSYYEQYF. The CDR3 DNA follows: TGTGCCAGCAGCGTAGAAGGCCGGACCTCCTACTACGAGCAGTACTTC.

This clonotype was picked up many times. DNA of the CDR3: TGTGCCAGCAGCGTAGAGGAACCAGGGGTTCGGGGGGAGCTGTTTTTT. The encoded protein is CASSVEEPGVRGELFF. V usage is TRBV9 and J usage is TRBJ2-2; the D gene is possibly TRBD1 (6 bases). Germline V gene lookup returns CDR1 SGDLS and CDR2 YYNGEE. CDR3 size: 16 residues. V lost 0 bases, J lost 8 bases, and 17 bases lay in between.

This clonotype has ten or more counts. The chain combines TRBV9 with TRBJ2-1, with 10 bases aligning to TRBD2. The CDR3 runs 15 residues. Germline V gene sequence: CDR1 SGDLS, CDR2 YYNGEE. Trimming took 1 base from V and 8 from J; bases not matched to a gene: 6. The DNA of the CDR3 is TGTGCCAGCAGCGTAAGGCTAGCGGGAGTCCATGAGCAGTTCTTC. This codes for CASSVRLAGVHEQFF.

The table lists this clonotype with many counts. The chain links TRBV9 to TRBJ1-5; TRBD1 matches at 7 bases. After removal of 0 bases from V and 3 bases from J, the junction contained 3 bases not matched to a gene. Germline-derived CDR1 and CDR2 are SGDLS and YYNGEE. There are 15 residues in the CDR3. CDR3: CASSVGDRANQPQHF. CDR3 nucleotides: TGTGCCAGCAGCGTAGGGGACAGAGCCAATCAGCCCCAGCATTTT.

This clonotype was counted at least ten times. This chain links TRBV9 with TRBJ2-5, with TRBD2 matching 7 bases. Germline V gene data show CDR1 as SGDLS and CDR2 as YYNGEE. The trim removed 1 base at V and 1 base at J, leaving 4 bases unmatched. The CDR3 runs 15 residues. CDR3 sequence (DNA): TGTGCCAGCAGCGTATCAGCGGGGCCCCAAGAGACCCAGTACTTC. Its translation is CASSVSAGPQETQYF.

There are many counts of this clonotype. The genes are TRBV9 and TRBJ2-7; perhaps TRBD2 as D (6 bases). This CDR3 spans 15 amino acids. Germline V CDR1 and CDR2: SGDLS, YYNGEE. V lost 4 bases and J 4 bases, leaving 18 bases between the germline ends. Written as DNA, the CDR3 is TGTGCCAGCAGCCCCGGGGGTAGCGGAAGTTACGAGCAGTACTTC. Residues: CASSPGGSGSYEQYF.

For this clonotype: This clone may be a read error of a much larger clone one base away. The rearrangement joins TRBV9 to TRBJ2-7, with 8 bases lining up with TRBD2. Per germline, CDR1 SGDLS and CDR2 YYNGEE. This CDR3 is built from 15 residues. CDR3: CDSSVSAGGEYEQYF. As DNA, the CDR3 is TGTGACAGCAGCGTATCTGCGGGAGGCGAGTACGAGCAGTACTTC.

This clonotype was seen ten or more times. The chain links TRBV9 to TRBJ2-2; 9 nucleotides agree with TRBD2. The trim removed 3 bases at V and 1 base at J, leaving 1 base unmatched. The length of the CDR3 is 15 residues. Germline V CDR1 and CDR2: SGDLS, YYNGEE. In nucleotides, the CDR3 is TGTGCCAGCAGCGGGACTAGCGTGAACACCGGGGAGCTGTTTTTT. Its translation: CASSGTSVNTGELFF.

This clonotype was seen many times. The chain recombines TRBV9 with TRBJ1-5; TRBD1 agrees at 8 bases. Germline CDR1 is SGDLS and CDR2 is YYNGEE. The CDR3 consists of 15 residues. With 3 bases clipped from V and 4 bases from J, the junction kept 6 bases outside the gene matches. CDR3 sequence: CASSATGAVNQPQHF. CDR3 nucleotide sequence: TGTGCCAGCAGCGCGACAGGGGCCGTGAATCAGCCCCAGCATTTT.

This clonotype was counted at least ten times. The V and J genes are TRBV9 and TRBJ2-1; the match to TRBD1 covers 8 bases. Germline V gives CDR1 SGDLS, CDR2 YYNGEE. Trimming took 0 bases from V and 3 from J; bases not matched to a gene: 5. This CDR3 is 16 amino acids long. This CDR3 reads CASSVVGQGFYNEQFF. DNA for the CDR3: TGTGCCAGCAGCGTAGTAGGACAGGGTTTCTACAATGAGCAGTTCTTC.

This clonotype has ten or more counts. This chain uses TRBV9 with TRBJ1-2, with TRBD1 identical over 9 bases. There are 14 residues in the CDR3. CDR1 is SGDLS, CDR2 YYNGEE, per germline. After removal of 4 bases from V and 7 bases from J, the junction contained 8 bases not matched to a gene. In nucleotides, the CDR3 is TGTGCCAGCAGCCTTAGTACAGGGGGCACTGGCTACACCTTC. Its translation: CASSLSTGGTGYTF.